Sequencing of this T cell receptor beta chain was carried out in a study of early T cells in non-severe SARS-CoV-2 infection. Study conclusions and caveats: Private and CD4 specificities were missed by VDJdb matching, which favored anti-spike CD8 responses.

The V gene end was trimmed by 4 bases and the J gene end by 6 bases; junction bases not matched to a gene: 14. CDR1 PRHDT and CDR2 FYEKMQ come from the germline V gene (reference sequence). This CDR3 region has 17 residues. Concerning this clonotype: No antigen is known for it.

Individual cDNA molecules received unique molecular identifiers. From the 5' RACE reads, TCRdb called clonotypes with MiXCR, one entry per CDR3 protein. The table has approximately 71,000 distinct CDR3 sequences, more than 10% seen once; the top ten hold less than 2%. V gene TRBV13 combines with J gene TRBJ2-7; 11 bases line up with TRBD1. This TCR was sampled from an adult who was a healthcare worker with PCR-confirmed SARS-CoV-2 infection or an uninfected control (not recorded which). The sequenced sample was whole blood. The CDR3 DNA is TGTGCCAGCAGCTATCGACCTACCGGGACAGGGGGTTTCGAGCAGTACTTC. Translated: CASSYRPTGTGGFEQYF.